This entry features one T cell receptor beta chain sequence. After 5'RACE with constant-segment primers, TCR alpha and TCR beta cDNA libraries carrying sample barcodes and UMIs were obtained. TCRdb reanalysed the 5' RACE reads using MiXCR and keeps one entry per CDR3 protein. Here the sample spans 500,000 to 650,000 distinct CDR3 sequences, approximately 21% being singletons. The V and J ends lost 4 bases and 6 bases, in that order; junction bases with no gene match: 7. This CDR3 is 14 amino acids long. Germline CDR1 is SQVTM and CDR2 is ANQGSEA. This entry is derived from a study of T-cell memory formation after mild COVID-19. Study summary: TCR clusters were largely donor specific.

Material: PBMCs or a T cell subset sorted from them (not recorded which). The clonotype was recovered from an adult woman who had mild COVID-19 (a few samples of this study predate the infection). Cell type and time point are not known. This chain joins TRBV29-1 and TRBJ2-1; the match to TRBD2 covers 9 bases. The CDR3 here is CSVVGGRALNEQFF. In DNA form, the CDR3 reads TGCAGCGTTGTCGGCGGGAGGGCCCTCAATGAGCAGTTCTTC.